A single sample is the source of the 8 T cell receptor beta chains below, sequenced in a study of PD-L1 blockade in urothelial cancer. Libraries were prepared by immunoSEQ multiplex PCR; TCRdb keeps only in-frame clonotypes and omits some of them. The sample lists around 93,000 clones, approximately 87% occurring once. Indicated time point: peripheral blood 6 weeks after treatment start. This specimen consisted of PBMCs, obtained around atezolizumab (anti-PD-L1) treatment. These receptors all stem from a man between 70 and 80 years old with urothelial cancer.

This rearrangement joins TRBV10-3 to TRBJ2-3; 9 bases are shared with TRBD1. The J segment lost 1 base and the V segment lost 10 bases, leaving 12 bases of the junction unmatched. Looked up from germline, CDR1 is ENHRY and CDR2 is SYGVKD. The length of the CDR3 is 16 residues. Written as DNA, the CDR3 is TGTGCCACCCAGGGGGACAGGGTCGGGGGCACAGATACGCAGTATTTT. Its translation is CATQGDRVGGTDTQYF.

This chain links TRBV19 with TRBJ1-4; D is ambiguous. The CDR3 sequence is 13 residues long. Trimming shortened V by 4 bases and J by 5 bases, and 8 bases separated the two germline ends. Looked up from germline, CDR1 is LNHDA and CDR2 is SQIVND (reference sequence). CDR3 residues: CASSKQPNEKLFF. The CDR3 DNA is TGTGCCAGTAGTAAACAGCCGAATGAAAAACTGTTTTTT.

The chain couples TRBV19 to TRBJ2-2; 8 bases line up with TRBD1. Germline values: CDR1 LNHDA, CDR2 SQIVND (reference sequence). This CDR3 region has 15 residues. After removal of 5 bases from V and 2 bases from J, the junction contained 4 bases not matched to a gene. DNA for the CDR3: TGTGCCAGTAGTTCCGGACAGGGAAACACCGGGGAGCTGTTTTTT. Residues: CASSSGQGNTGELFF. Full variable domain (remainder filled in from reference TRBV19 and TRBJ2-2): DGGITQSPKYLFRKEGQNVTLSCEQNLNHDAMYWYRQDPGQGLRLIYYSQIVNDFQKGDIAEGYSVSREKKESFPLTVTSAQKNPTAFYLCASSSGQGNTGELFFGEGSRLTVL.

The V call is TRBV5-6, the J call TRBJ1-5, with 12 bases fitting TRBD1. Germline V gene data show CDR1 as SGHDT and CDR2 as YYEEEE. The J segment lost 3 bases and the V segment lost 1 base, leaving 8 bases of the junction unmatched. CDR3 length: 18 amino acids. CDR3 in DNA: TGTGCCAGCAGCTTGCGGGACAGGGGGCTAATGGACAATCAGCCCCAGCATTTT. This sequence encodes CASSLRDRGLMDNQPQHF.

V is TRBV2 and J is TRBJ2-2; 9 bases are shared with TRBD1. Germline CDR1 SNHLY, CDR2 FYNNEI. The CDR3 extends over 18 amino acids. Trimming removed 3 bases from V and 1 base from J; junction bases left unmatched: 9. The CDR3: CASSDPSGQGQNTGELFF. The CDR3 DNA sequence: TGTGCCAGCAGTGACCCTTCGGGACAGGGACAGAACACCGGGGAGCTGTTTTTT.

This sequence joins TRBV6-5 and TRBJ1-3; D is uncertain. This CDR3 spans 14 amino acids. V lost 6 bases and J lost 0, with 9 bases in between. The germline V gene encodes CDR1 MNHEY and CDR2 SVGAGI. CDR3 bases: TGTGCCAGCAGCCTTACGGGCTCTGGAAACACCATATATTTT. Translated, it gives CASSLTGSGNTIYF.

The V gene is TRBV15, the J gene TRBJ2-1; 7 positions agree with TRBD2. There are 16 residues in the CDR3. V was pared by 1 base and J by 5 bases, with 8 bases of the junction left unmatched. The germline V gene encodes CDR1 LNHNV and CDR2 YYDKDF (reference sequence). The CDR3 region is CATSRGGGTNNNEQFF. The DNA for the CDR3 is TGTGCCACCAGCAGAGGGGGGGGAACCAACAACAATGAGCAGTTCTTC. The complete variable domain, with remaining parts taken from reference TRBV15 and TRBJ2-1, reads DAMVIQNPRYQVTQFGKPVTLSCSQTLNHNVMYWYQQKSSQAPKLLFHYYDKDFNNEADTPDNFQSRRPNTSFCFLDIRSPGLGDTAMYLCATSRGGGTNNNEQFFGPGTRLTVL.

V gene TRBV27 combines with J gene TRBJ2-7, with D possibly matching TRBD2 (5 bases). The CDR3 runs to 15 residues. CDR1 is MNHEY, CDR2 SMNVEV, per germline (reference sequence). The germline V and J ends were trimmed by 0 bases and 2 bases, with 11 bases remaining between them. The CDR3 sequence is CASSLSGGPAYEQYF. DNA of the CDR3: TGTGCCAGCAGTTTATCTGGCGGGCCCGCCTACGAGCAGTACTTC.